The next 22 T cell receptor beta chains were all read from a single sample in a study of T cell responses to AZD1222 COVID-19 vaccine. Libraries were prepared by immunoSEQ multiplex PCR; TCRdb keeps only in-frame clonotypes and omits some of them. The data show about 180,000 clones, about 93% seen once. This specimen consisted of peripheral blood, obtained 28 days after the second AZD1222 dose. All receptors come from an adult who received the AZD1222 COVID-19 vaccine.

V usage is TRBV5-5 and J usage is TRBJ1-5; no clear D gene. Germline CDR1 SGHKS, CDR2 YYEKEE (reference sequence). This CDR3 comprises 14 residues. Trimming pared 4 bases from V and 6 bases from J, leaving 14 bases between. This CDR3 is CASSGDLPPQPQHF. CDR3 DNA sequence: TGTGCCAGCAGCGGCGATCTACCGCCTCAGCCCCAGCATTTT.

The rearrangement joins TRBV5-6 to TRBJ2-3, with no clear D. CDR3 size: 15 residues. Germline CDR1 and CDR2: SGHDT and YYEEEE. V lost 1 base and J 6 bases, leaving 15 bases between the germline ends. As DNA, the CDR3 is TGTGCCAGCAGCTTGCTAGGGTTTTCCTCCGATACGCAGTATTTT. Translated: CASSLLGFSSDTQYF.

The chain is built from TRBV19 and TRBJ1-1; tentatively, D is TRBD1 (6 bases). This CDR3 comprises 12 residues. V shed 4 bases and J shed 7 bases, with 10 bases lying between them. Germline CDR1 and CDR2: LNHDA and SQIVND (reference sequence). The CDR3 is CASSKTGLEAFF. Here the CDR3 DNA reads TGTGCCAGTAGTAAGACAGGACTTGAAGCTTTCTTT.

The genes are TRBV11-1 and TRBJ1-1; the match to TRBD1 covers 7 bases. Germline trimming cut 4 bases from V and 5 bases from J; bases unmatched to any gene: 4. CDR1 and CDR2 (germline): SGHAT, FQDESV (reference sequence). CDR3 size: 13 residues. The CDR3 bases are TGTGCCAGCAGCTCTGACAGGGATACTGAAGCTTTCTTT. Protein sequence: CASSSDRDTEAFF.

V usage is TRBV5-1 and J usage is TRBJ2-5, with 10 bases matching TRBD2. V was pared by 4 bases and J by 5 bases, with 11 bases of the junction left unmatched. CDR3 size: 16 residues. CDR1 is SGHRS, CDR2 YFSETQ, per germline. CDR3 region: CASSRSGRADGETQYF. The CDR3 DNA reads as TGCGCCAGCAGCCGAAGCGGGAGGGCCGACGGGGAGACCCAGTACTTC.

The rearrangement links TRBV28 to TRBJ1-4, with D possibly TRBD1 on 5 matching bases. Trimming removed 2 bases at V and 6 bases at J, with 10 bases between. This CDR3 spans 14 amino acids. The germline V gene has CDR1 MDHEN and CDR2 SYDVKM. DNA of the CDR3: TGTGCCAGCAGTTTACGACAGAAAGATGAAAAACTGTTTTTT. Translating gives CASSLRQKDEKLFF.

The V and J genes are TRBV7-8 and TRBJ2-5; 8 nucleotides agree with TRBD2. The length of the CDR3 is 17 residues. Germline-derived CDR1 and CDR2 are SGHVS and FQNEAQ. V dropped 5 bases and J dropped 2; count of bases not matched to a gene: 13. Here the CDR3 reads CASSPGVRGARQETQYF. For the CDR3, the DNA is TGTGCCAGCAGCCCCGGAGTGCGGGGGGCCCGACAAGAGACCCAGTACTTC.

This chain joins TRBV5-1 and TRBJ1-2; D is unresolved. From germline, CDR1 is SGHRS and CDR2 YFSETQ. This CDR3 is built from 14 residues. The V end lost 0 bases, the J end lost 0 bases, and 6 bases lay between the germline ends. The CDR3 protein is CASSLGLTNYGYTF. Here the CDR3 DNA reads TGCGCCAGCAGCTTGGGACTTACTAACTATGGCTACACCTTC.

V usage is TRBV6-4 and J usage is TRBJ1-1; a weak D match, TRBD1 (5 bases). V lost 3 bases and J lost 4, with 9 bases in between. Germline CDR1 and CDR2: MRHNA and SNTAGT. The CDR3 contains 13 residues. Here the CDR3 reads CASSEQEGTEAFF. The CDR3 DNA is TGTGCCAGCAGTGAACAGGAAGGCACTGAAGCTTTCTTT.

The V call is TRBV6-2 or TRBV6-3, the J call TRBJ2-5, with 7 bases identical to TRBD2. This CDR3 contains 15 residues. Looked up from germline, CDR1 is MNHEY and CDR2 is SVGEGT. V trimming: 5 bases; J trimming: 7 bases; junction bases outside the gene matches: 13. CDR3 protein: CASSGTTPSSGTQYF. CDR3 coding DNA: TGTGCCAGCAGTGGGACTACCCCCAGCTCAGGGACCCAGTACTTC.

The chain uses TRBV5-1 and TRBJ2-3; D gene ambiguous. This CDR3 is 14 amino acids long. The ends were cut back, 5 bases at V and 5 bases at J, with 15 bases in the middle. CDR1 is SGHRS and CDR2 is YFSETQ in the germline V gene. CDR3 DNA: TGCGCCAGCAGTCCCCCTGCCCCCGTAGATACGCAGTATTTT. Its protein is CASSPPAPVDTQYF.

The CDR3 sequence: CASSLGQGNTDTQYF. CDR3 sequence (DNA): TGCGCCAGCAGCTTGGGCCAGGGGAACACAGATACGCAGTATTTT. The genes are TRBV5-1 and TRBJ2-3, with D possibly being TRBD1 (6 bases). Trimming took 0 bases from V and 2 from J, leaving 10 bases between them. Germline-derived CDR1 and CDR2 are SGHRS and YFSETQ. The CDR3 spans 15 residues. Using reference TRBV5-1 and TRBJ2-3 for the parts outside the CDR3, the full variable domain is KAGVTQTPRYLIKTRGQQVTLSCSPISGHRSVSWYQQTPGQGLQFLFEYFSETQRNKGNFPGRFSGRQFSNSRSEMNVSTLELGDSALYLCASSLGQGNTDTQYFGPGTRLTVL.

V is TRBV7-2 and J is TRBJ2-1; TRBD2 agrees at 9 bases. V was pared by 2 bases and J by 9 bases, with 5 bases of the junction left unmatched. The CDR3 loop spans 14 amino acids. The V gene's germline CDR1 is SGHTA and CDR2 FQGNSA. DNA for the CDR3: TGTGCCAGCAGCTTAATGCCTAGCGGGATTGAGCAGTTCTTC. Protein product: CASSLMPSGIEQFF.

V is TRBV7-9 and J is TRBJ2-2; the match to TRBD2 covers 9 bases. The CDR3 runs to 15 residues. Germline loops: CDR1 SEHNR, CDR2 FQNEAQ (reference sequence). J gave up 7 bases and V 5 bases, and 8 bases lay outside the gene matches. CDR3 in DNA: TGTGCCAGCAGCCCAGGACTAGCGAAGGGCGGGGAGCTGTTTTTT. This sequence encodes CASSPGLAKGGELFF.

This chain links TRBV2 with TRBJ1-6, with TRBD1 as a possible D gene (6 bases). The CDR3 covers 15 residues. The germline V gene encodes CDR1 SNHLY and CDR2 FYNNEI. With 7 bases removed from V and 9 bases from J, the gap between germline ends came to 19 bases. CDR3 residues: CASIPRGGRGSPLHF. The CDR3 coding sequence is TGTGCCAGCATCCCGAGGGGGGGACGTGGTTCACCCCTCCACTTT.

The chain carries TRBV3-1 (or the pseudogene TRBV3-2) and TRBJ1-6, with TRBD1 matching over 8 bases. The CDR3 sequence is 17 residues long. V lost 5 bases, J lost 5 bases, and 11 bases stayed unmatched. Germline CDR1 and CDR2: LGHDT and YNNKEL (reference sequence). This chain's CDR3 is CASSFRDRGVNNSPLHF. The CDR3, as DNA: TGTGCCAGCAGCTTCAGAGACAGGGGCGTTAATAATTCACCCCTCCACTTT.

J is TRBJ2-3 and V is TRBV3-1 (or the pseudogene TRBV3-2), with D possibly being TRBD1 (5 bases). Germline V gene sequence: CDR1 LGHDT, CDR2 YNNKEL (reference sequence). There are 15 residues in the CDR3. V was cut by 2 bases and J by 0 bases, with 9 bases left in between. The CDR3 here is CASSQIDSSTDTQYF. CDR3 bases: TGTGCCAGCAGCCAAATAGACAGCAGCACAGATACGCAGTATTTT.

The chain joins TRBV2 to TRBJ2-7, with 9 nucleotides matching TRBD1. Germline V gene data show CDR1 as SNHLY and CDR2 as FYNNEI. The CDR3 sequence is 15 residues long. Trimming cost V 9 bases and J 5 bases; bases outside gene matches: 14. CDR3 bases: TGTGCCAGTAAGCCACGACCGGGACAGGGAAACGAGCAGTACTTC. Encoded protein: CASKPRPGQGNEQYF.

This clone has more than one count but fewer than ten. The chain uses TRBV28 and TRBJ2-3; the D gene is possibly TRBD1 (6 bases). From germline, CDR1 is MDHEN and CDR2 SYDVKM. This CDR3 spans 16 amino acids. Trimming stripped 9 bases from V and 1 base from J, with 20 bases between. This CDR3 reads CASNEQGSAGTDTQYF. CDR3 DNA: TGTGCCAGTAATGAACAGGGTAGTGCGGGCACAGATACGCAGTATTTT.

This clone was detected once. The chain recombines TRBV28 with TRBJ2-7; 10 bases fit TRBD2. The CDR3 length is 19 residues. Per the germline V gene, CDR1 is MDHEN and CDR2 is SYDVKM. The ends lost 5 bases at V and 0 bases at J; junction bases unmatched: 16. The CDR3 coding sequence is TGTGCCAGCAGTACCGCGTTAGCGGGAGGCCTTTTTCTCTCCTACGAGCAGTACTTC. It codes for CASSTALAGGLFLSYEQYF.

The CDR3 DNA follows: TGTGCCAGCAGCTTACTGGGGATGAACACTGAAGCTTTCTTT. Translating it yields CASSLLGMNTEAFF. This sequence joins TRBV7-3 and TRBJ1-1; D ambiguous. There are 14 residues in the CDR3. Per the germline V gene, CDR1 is SGHTA and CDR2 is FQGTGA. The V gene lost 2 bases and the J gene lost 0 bases, with 7 bases spanning the gap.

This sequence joins TRBV14 and TRBJ2-1, with 10 bases lining up with TRBD2. Trimming at V came to 2 bases and at J to 8 bases, leaving 15 bases not matched to a gene. The CDR3 loop spans 18 amino acids. Germline CDR1 and CDR2: SGHDN and FVKESK. CDR3 region: CASSQIGRSGGGPDEQFF. The CDR3 DNA follows: TGTGCCAGCAGCCAAATAGGTCGGAGCGGGGGGGGCCCGGATGAGCAGTTCTTC.